The entry below gives a single TCR beta chain sequence along with its context. Its target is unknown. These data originate in a study of CXCR3-negative and CXCR3-positive naive CD8 T cells. Looking at the study overall: For each library, about 1.5 +/- 0.3 million TRB reads were obtained, 110 million to 150 million in total. Study observations and caveats: More hydrophobic TRB CDR3s occurred in CXCR3-positive than in CXCR3-negative naive cells. Comparably high diversity was seen in both naive subsets, and much lower diversity in memory CD8+ cells.

This CDR3 comprises 15 residues. Germline V CDR1 and CDR2: MNHEY, SMNVEV (reference sequence). Those CD8+ T cells considered naive were CD45RO-CCR7+CD27+CD95-. The authors prepared UMI-labeled TRB cDNA libraries by 5' RACE. TCRdb reanalyzed the 5' RACE reads and collapses them to one entry per CDR3 protein, without DNA. The listing records over 20,000 distinct CDR3 sequences. This TCR was recovered from a human donor in good health. Some clones in this sample may be carry-over from other donors' samples. Sequenced input: naive CXCR3- CD8+ T cells from blood. Sample subset: CD45RO-CCR7+CD27+CD95- naive CD8+ T cells lacking CXCR3 (TNR3-). This rearrangement joins TRBV27 to TRBJ2-1; there is no DNA to check the TCRdb D call of TRBD2. The CDR3 sequence is CASSLGGTPYNEQFF.